This T cell receptor beta chain was retrieved from a study of blood T cell repertoires in COVID-19. Background on the study: Both acute and convalescent COVID-19 samples were obtained from the United States, Italy and Spain. Nucleic acid was either cDNA or gDNA, and it came from T cells, B-cell-depleted T cells, or PBMCs.

As processed by the authors: Amplification with reference gene primers provided the estimates of nucleated cell counts. Profiling relied on immunoSEQ multiplex PCR, and the TCRdb table lists in-frame clones only, not all of them. That table furnishes V, J and clone size, whereas the DNA furnished D and trimming. Of around 300,000 clones in the sample, around 90% were seen once. The trim removed 8 bases at V and 8 bases at J, leaving 9 bases unmatched. Germline CDR1 is SNHLY and CDR2 is FYNNEI. This CDR3 has 14 amino acids. The source material was peripheral blood. This TCR was sampled from a man aged 18 to 29 with active or convalescent COVID-19. The gene calls are TRBV2 and TRBJ1-2, with 12 bases lining up with TRBD1. The CDR3 sequence: CASRRDRGPGGYTF. CDR3 bases: TGTGCCAGCCGTAGGGACAGGGGGCCAGGGGGCTACACCTTC.